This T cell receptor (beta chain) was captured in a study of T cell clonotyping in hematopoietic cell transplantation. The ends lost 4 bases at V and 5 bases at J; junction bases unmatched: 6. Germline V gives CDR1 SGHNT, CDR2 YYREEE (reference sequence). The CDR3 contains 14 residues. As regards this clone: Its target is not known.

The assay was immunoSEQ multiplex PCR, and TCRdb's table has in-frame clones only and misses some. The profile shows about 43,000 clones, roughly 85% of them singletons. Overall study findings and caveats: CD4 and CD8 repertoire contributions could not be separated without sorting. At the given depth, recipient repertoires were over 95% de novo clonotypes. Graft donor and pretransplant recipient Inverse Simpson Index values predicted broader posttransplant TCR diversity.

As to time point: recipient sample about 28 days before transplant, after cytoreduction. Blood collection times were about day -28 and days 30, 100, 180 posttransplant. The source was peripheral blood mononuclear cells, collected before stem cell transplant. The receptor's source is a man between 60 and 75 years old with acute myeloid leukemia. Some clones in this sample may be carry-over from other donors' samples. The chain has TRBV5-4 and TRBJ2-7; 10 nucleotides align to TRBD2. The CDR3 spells CASSRSGGADEQYF. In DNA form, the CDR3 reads TGTGCCAGCAGCCGAAGCGGGGGGGCCGACGAGCAGTACTTC. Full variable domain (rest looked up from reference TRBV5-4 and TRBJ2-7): ETGVTQSPTHLIKTRGQQVTLRCSSQSGHNTVSWYQQALGQGPQFIFQYYREEENGRGNFPPRFSGLQFPNYSSELNVNALELDDSALYLCASSRSGGADEQYFGPGTRLTVT.